These 10 T cell receptor beta chains came from one sample sequenced in a study of cytomegalovirus exposure and HLA in healthy donors. The study ran its PCR with 60 Vbeta and 13 Jbeta primers. The protocol was immunoSEQ multiplex PCR, while the TCRdb copy is restricted to in-frame clones and leaves out a portion. The data show 66,000 or so clones, 80% to 90% seen once. Sequencing was done on a sample of PBMCs. These receptors originate from a man aged 30 to 39 in good health and CMV-seropositive.

The J gene is TRBJ2-1, the V gene TRBV19; 9 bases are shared with TRBD2. CDR1 is LNHDA and CDR2 is SQIVND in the germline V gene (reference sequence). With V trimmed by 3 bases and J by 6 bases, 3 bases remained unmatched. This CDR3 comprises 14 residues. The CDR3 loop is CASSIRREGNEQFF. The CDR3 region has the DNA TGTGCCAGTAGTATTCGGCGGGAGGGCAATGAGCAGTTCTTC.

This clone was counted a single time. The chain has TRBV4-1 and TRBJ2-5, with a tentative D call TRBD1 (6 bases). V gave up 0 bases and J gave up 5 bases, with 13 bases separating them. Germline loops: CDR1 MGHRA, CDR2 YSYEKL. The CDR3 sequence is 15 residues long. The CDR3 reads CASSQDLQGRETQYF. The CDR3 nucleotides are TGCGCCAGCAGCCAAGATCTACAGGGTCGGGAGACCCAGTACTTC.

This clone was detected only once. The chain links TRBV6-6 to TRBJ1-2, with D possibly TRBD1 on 5 matching bases. Trimming shortened V by 5 bases and J by 5 bases, and 12 bases separated the two germline ends. The CDR3 consists of 13 residues. Per germline, CDR1 MNHNY and CDR2 SVGAGI (reference sequence). The CDR3 coding sequence is TGTGCCAGCAGTATACAGACAGCTTATGGCTACACCTTC. Amino acids: CASSIQTAYGYTF.

The chain has TRBV19 and TRBJ1-1; weak D call: TRBD1 (5 bases). The CDR3 extends over 14 amino acids. Per the germline V gene, CDR1 is LNHDA and CDR2 is SQIVND (reference sequence). V was trimmed by 5 bases and J by 5 bases, leaving 15 bases between them. The CDR3 nucleotides read TGTGCCAGTAGTTGGACATTGGGGGGGACTGAAGCTTTCTTT. It yields the protein CASSWTLGGTEAFF.

The chain is built from TRBV6-5 and TRBJ2-5; tentatively, D is TRBD1 (6 bases). V was clipped by 6 bases and J by 0 bases, with 14 bases between them. The CDR3 length is 15 residues. Germline V lookup: CDR1 MNHEY, CDR2 SVGAGI. The CDR3 DNA is TGTGCCAGCAGCCGAACACGGACAGACCAAGAGACCCAGTACTTC. Protein sequence: CASSRTRTDQETQYF.

The rearrangement joins TRBV6-5 to TRBJ1-4; D remains unclear. The CDR3 contains 15 residues. CDR1 and CDR2 from the germline V gene are MNHEY and SVGAGI. V dropped 0 bases and J dropped 4 bases, with 9 bases sitting between them. CDR3 in amino acids: CASSYSPEINEKLFF. The CDR3 DNA is TGTGCCAGCAGTTACTCGCCGGAGATTAATGAAAAACTGTTTTTT.

The rearrangement joins TRBV11-3 to TRBJ1-1, with TRBD1 as a possible D gene (6 bases). V shed 1 base and J shed 6 bases, with 18 bases lying between them. There are 16 residues in the CDR3. Germline CDR1 SGHNT, CDR2 YENEEA. The CDR3 bases are TGTGCCAGCAGCTTAGGTGGCAGGGACAATACGGCTGAAGCTTTCTTT. Its protein product is CASSLGGRDNTAEAFF.

The V and J genes are TRBV5-1 and TRBJ2-4; weak D call: TRBD2 (6 bases). Per germline, CDR1 SGHRS and CDR2 YFSETQ. V was shortened by 3 bases and J by 0 bases, with 7 bases between the two germline ends. This CDR3 contains 14 residues. The CDR3 spells CASSSGEAKNIQYF. The CDR3 nucleotides are TGCGCCAGCAGCTCGGGGGAAGCCAAAAACATTCAGTACTTC.

The chain employs TRBV15 and TRBJ2-3, with D hard to call. The CDR3 covers 16 residues. Germline values: CDR1 LNHNV, CDR2 YYDKDF (reference sequence). Trimming pared 5 bases from V and 2 bases from J, leaving 17 bases between. The CDR3 reads CATSQRRDDNTDTQYF. In nucleotides, the CDR3 is TGTGCCACCAGCCAGCGCCGTGATGATAACACAGATACGCAGTATTTT.

Relative to its sample, this clone is medium-sized. This rearrangement joins TRBV2 to TRBJ1-5; no clear D gene. The CDR3 has 13 residues. The V gene lost 3 bases and the J gene lost 4 bases, with 7 bases spanning the gap. The germline V gene has CDR1 SNHLY and CDR2 FYNNEI. CDR3 in DNA: TGTGCCAGCAGTGACTCCCCTAATCAGCCCCAGCATTTT. This codes for CASSDSPNQPQHF. The full variable domain, with the rest looked up from reference TRBV2 and TRBJ1-5, is EPEVTQTPSHQVTQMGQEVILRCVPISNHLYFYWYRQILGQKVEFLVSFYNNEISEKSEIFDDQFSVERPDGSNFTLKIRSTKLEDSAMYFCASSDSPNQPQHFGDGTRLSIL.